What follows are 22 T cell receptor beta chains derived from one specimen sequenced in a study of shared clonotypes between healthy human individuals. Produced via immunoSEQ multiplex PCR; TCRdb's table is partial and in-frame only. Of 2.3 million or so clones detected, more than 85% appear once; the ten largest clones hold roughly 0.36%. Sequenced input: naive CD4+ T cells from PBMCs. Subset specified: CD45RA+ positively selected. These receptors came from a man younger than 30 in good health. Some clones in this sample may be carry-over from other donors' samples.

This chain uses TRBV19 with TRBJ2-1, with 13 bases matching TRBD2. V dropped 1 base and J dropped 9; count of bases not matched to a gene: 9. The CDR3 has 17 amino acids. The germline CDR1 and CDR2 sequences are LNHDA and SQIVND (reference sequence). CDR3 amino acids: CASSIGLAGGGSIEQFF. The CDR3 coding sequence is TGTGCCAGTAGTATAGGACTAGCGGGAGGTGGGTCCATTGAGCAGTTCTTC.

The CDR3 nucleotides read TGCAGCGTTGGTGGTACTAGCCCCACAGATACGCAGTATTTT. Its translation: CSVGGTSPTDTQYF. The rearrangement joins TRBV29-1 to TRBJ2-3, with D possibly TRBD2 on 6 matching bases. The CDR3 is made up of 14 amino acids. Deletions cut 4 bases from V and 2 bases from J, with 13 bases between. The germline gives CDR1 SQVTM, CDR2 ANQGSEA.

Concerning this clone: A single base separates this from a much larger clone, so it may be a read error. This CDR3 is also generated by other DNA sequences in the sample. This chain uses TRBV28 with TRBJ2-7, with D uncertain. CDR3 size: 10 residues. The V gene lost 5 bases and the J gene lost 4 bases, with 3 bases spanning the gap. CDR1 MDHEN and CDR2 SYDVKM come from the germline V gene. The CDR3 protein is CASSHYEQYF. Written as DNA, the CDR3 is TGTGCCAGCAGTCATTACGAGCAGTACTTC.

The chain is built from TRBV4-1 and TRBJ2-1, with 8 bases lining up with TRBD2. The V gene end was trimmed by 1 base and the J gene end by 4 bases; junction bases not matched to a gene: 6. CDR3 length: 16 residues. CDR1 and CDR2 (germline): MGHRA, YSYEKL. This CDR3 reads CASSQGWREVYNEQFF. The CDR3, as DNA: TGCGCCAGCAGCCAAGGATGGCGGGAGGTTTACAATGAGCAGTTCTTC.

The chain carries TRBV4-1 and TRBJ1-4; a weak D match, TRBD1 (6 bases). Germline values: CDR1 MGHRA, CDR2 YSYEKL. V was clipped by 7 bases and J by 0 bases, with 15 bases between them. The CDR3 is 16 residues long. CDR3 protein: CASTDGRGPTNEKLFF. In DNA, the CDR3 is TGCGCCAGCACAGATGGCCGGGGGCCAACTAATGAAAAACTGTTTTTT.

V gene TRBV28 combines with J gene TRBJ2-1, with a weak D call TRBD2 (5 bases). Trimming removed 7 bases at V and 0 bases at J, with 13 bases between. CDR1 is MDHEN and CDR2 is SYDVKM in the germline V gene. CDR3 length: 15 amino acids. The CDR3 region is CASTGLGSSYNEQFF. The CDR3 DNA reads as TGTGCCAGCACGGGGTTGGGGAGCTCCTACAATGAGCAGTTCTTC.

This sequence joins TRBV2 and TRBJ1-5, with a tentative D call TRBD1 (5 bases). Trimming removed 3 bases from V and 5 bases from J, with 14 bases in between. The CDR3 is 15 residues long. Germline V gene data show CDR1 as SNHLY and CDR2 as FYNNEI. CDR3 protein: CASSDGGSLHQPQHF. The CDR3 region has the DNA TGTGCCAGCAGTGACGGGGGATCCCTCCATCAGCCCCAGCATTTT.

The chain is built from TRBV4-1 and TRBJ1-5; no reliable D call. V lost 2 bases and J lost 6, with 14 bases in between. Germline V lookup: CDR1 MGHRA, CDR2 YSYEKL. There are 15 residues in the CDR3. Written as DNA, the CDR3 is TGCGCCAGCAGCCAAAAAGACGGAGCTACTCAGCCCCAGCATTTT. Translated, it gives CASSQKDGATQPQHF.

This rearrangement joins TRBV7-9 to TRBJ2-3; tentatively, D is TRBD1 (5 bases). Germline V gives CDR1 SEHNR, CDR2 FQNEAQ (reference sequence). The CDR3 is 12 amino acids. V was pared by 8 bases and J by 2 bases, with 8 bases between. CDR3 loop: CASGQYTDTQYF. Written as DNA, the CDR3 is TGTGCCAGCGGACAATACACAGATACGCAGTATTTT.

This chain connects TRBV2 to TRBJ2-2; TRBD2 might be the D (6 bases). The CDR3 extends over 14 amino acids. Germline CDR1 is SNHLY and CDR2 is FYNNEI. V gave up 2 bases and J gave up 14 bases, with 18 bases separating them. The CDR3 region has the DNA TGTGCCAGCAGTGAAACGGGAGAGTTATCGGGACTGTTTTTT. This codes for CASSETGELSGLFF. Variable domain in full (rest from reference TRBV2 and TRBJ2-2): EPEVTQTPSHQVTQMGQEVILRCVPISNHLYFYWYRQILGQKVEFLVSFYNNEISEKSEIFDDQFSVERPDGSNFTLKIRSTKLEDSAMYFCASSETGELSGLFFGEGSRLTVL.

The chain links TRBV5-1 to TRBJ2-5; TRBD1 matches 8 bases. Germline lookup yields CDR1 SGHRS and CDR2 YFSETQ. The CDR3 totals 16 residues. J was trimmed by 3 bases and V by 2 bases; bases with no gene match: 9. The CDR3 region has the DNA TGCGCCAGCAGCTTTGGACAGGGTCGCGGTAAAGAGACCCAGTACTTC. The encoded protein is CASSFGQGRGKETQYF.

The gene calls are TRBV6-1 and TRBJ1-2; no clear D gene. The V end was cut by 6 bases, the J end by 0 bases, with 11 bases between. The V gene's germline CDR1 is MNHNS and CDR2 SASEGT. The CDR3 extends over 14 amino acids. The CDR3 coding sequence is TGTGCCAGCAGAGCGGACCAGGCTAACTATGGCTACACCTTC. Its protein is CASRADQANYGYTF.

A note on this clone: The identical CDR3 is also encoded by other nucleotide sequences in the sample. This rearrangement joins TRBV27 to TRBJ2-3; D not resolved. Trimming cost V 3 bases and J 6 bases, with 7 bases left between them. The germline CDR1 and CDR2 sequences are MNHEY and SMNVEV (reference sequence). This CDR3 region has 12 residues. The DNA of the CDR3 is TGTGCCAGCAGTTTCCTCGGGGATACGCAGTATTTT. This gives the protein CASSFLGDTQYF.

The genes are TRBV5-4 and TRBJ2-1; D is undetermined. Trimming removed 7 bases at V and 6 bases at J, with 20 bases between. Germline CDR1 reads SGHNT; CDR2 reads YYREEE (reference sequence). This CDR3 has 15 residues. The CDR3 region has the DNA TGTGCCAGCTCCGAAGTCCCGACGGGTCCCAATGAGCAGTTCTTC. It is translated as CASSEVPTGPNEQFF.

The V and J genes are TRBV7-2 and TRBJ2-7; tentative D call: TRBD1 (8 bases). Trimming took off 3 bases at V and 7 bases at J, with 19 bases between the two ends. The CDR3 spans 15 residues. CDR1 and CDR2 (germline): SGHTA, FQGNSA. The CDR3 nucleotides are TGTGCCAGCAGCTTGCGGACAGGGAGGGCCGGAGAGCAGTACTTC. This translates into CASSLRTGRAGEQYF.

This rearrangement joins TRBV28 to TRBJ2-7; D remains unclear. CDR1 is MDHEN and CDR2 is SYDVKM in the germline V gene. V gave up 1 base and J gave up 6 bases, with 7 bases separating them. The CDR3 extends over 12 amino acids. The CDR3 is CASSLSPPEQYF. The CDR3 coding sequence is TGTGCCAGCAGTTTATCCCCGCCCGAGCAGTACTTC.

The chain is built from TRBV4-1 and TRBJ2-7; D assignment may be TRBD1 or TRBD2 (5 bases each). From germline, CDR1 is MGHRA and CDR2 YSYEKL. The CDR3 covers 15 residues. V was shortened by 1 base and J by 0 bases, with 10 bases between the two germline ends. CDR3 sequence: CASSQGGRNSYEQYF. The DNA of the CDR3 is TGCGCCAGCAGCCAAGGGGGACGGAACTCCTACGAGCAGTACTTC.

This clone was picked up one time. The V call is TRBV5-4, the J call TRBJ2-5; tentative D call: TRBD2 (5 bases). Germline CDR1 reads SGHNT; CDR2 reads YYREEE (reference sequence). The V and J ends lost 2 bases and 1 base respectively, with 9 bases between them. The CDR3 contains 14 residues. The CDR3 DNA sequence: TGTGCCAGCAGCTTCGAGAGCGGCCAAGAGACCCAGTACTTC. Translating it yields CASSFESGQETQYF. Looking up the rest from reference TRBV5-4 and TRBJ2-5 gives the full variable domain: ETGVTQSPTHLIKTRGQQVTLRCSSQSGHNTVSWYQQALGQGPQFIFQYYREEENGRGNFPPRFSGLQFPNYSSELNVNALELDDSALYLCASSFESGQETQYFGPGTRLLVL.

This rearrangement joins TRBV19 to TRBJ1-5, with 7 bases identical to TRBD1. V gave up 7 bases and J gave up 7 bases; unmatched junction bases: 7. The germline V gene has CDR1 LNHDA and CDR2 SQIVND (reference sequence). The CDR3 totals 13 residues. The CDR3 DNA sequence: TGTGCCAGTAAACGGGACAGCCTACAGCCCCAGCATTTT. This gives the protein CASKRDSLQPQHF.

In this sample, this clone turned up once. The J gene is TRBJ2-7, the V gene TRBV28; D unclear. The CDR3 runs 17 residues. Germline CDR1 reads MDHEN; CDR2 reads SYDVKM. V lost 6 bases, J lost 2 bases, and 23 bases lay in between. The chain's CDR3 is CASSYPRTVSWAYEQYF. As DNA, the CDR3 is TGTGCCAGCAGCTACCCAAGGACGGTATCTTGGGCCTACGAGCAGTACTTC. Variable domain in full (rest from reference TRBV28 and TRBJ2-7): DVKVTQSSRYLVKRTGEKVFLECVQDMDHENMFWYRQDPGLGLRLIYFSYDVKMKEKGDIPEGYSVSREKKERFSLILESASTNQTSMYLCASSYPRTVSWAYEQYFGPGTRLTVT.

This clone has just one count. The chain recombines TRBV7-2 with TRBJ2-2; the D gene is possibly TRBD2 (6 bases). Germline V CDR1 and CDR2: SGHTA, FQGNSA. There are 18 residues in the CDR3. The ends were cut back, 2 bases at V and 6 bases at J, with 22 bases in the middle. The CDR3 is CASSLSSRLGRAAGELFF. In nucleotides, the CDR3 is TGTGCCAGCAGCTTATCGTCCCGACTAGGACGTGCAGCCGGGGAGCTGTTTTTT.

The J gene is TRBJ2-7, the V gene TRBV5-4; 13 bases align to TRBD2. The V segment lost 4 bases and the J segment 2 bases; nucleotides outside the gene matches: 6. CDR1 is SGHNT and CDR2 is YYREEE in the germline V gene (reference sequence). The CDR3 totals 16 residues. CDR3 residues: CASSTGTSGVPYEQYF. The CDR3 DNA reads TGTGCCAGCAGCACCGGGACTAGCGGGGTGCCCTACGAGCAGTACTTC.